This TCR beta chain was documented in a study of blood T cell repertoires in COVID-19. Assignment of participants to cohorts was predicated upon participant-reported clinical history. Data came from immunoSEQ multiplex PCR; TCRdb stores just in-frame clones and leaves some out. The repertoire consists of fewer than 300,000 clones, with 70% to 90% occurring once and the leading ten covering approximately 4.2%. CDR1 is LNHDA and CDR2 is SQIVND in the germline V gene (reference sequence). V was pared by 5 bases and J by 5 bases, with 13 bases of the junction left unmatched. The CDR3 is 17 residues long.

Specimen: PBMCs or T cells enriched from blood (not recorded which). The chain carries TRBV19 and TRBJ1-4, with 8 bases matching TRBD1. The origin of this receptor is a woman in her twenties or thirties who had recovered from COVID-19. CDR3 nucleotide sequence: TGTGCCAGTAGTCTACGGACAGGGCCGGACCCGAATGAAAAACTGTTTTTT. Protein: CASSLRTGPDPNEKLFF.